The rows below give T cell receptor beta chains drawn from one sample of a study of T cells in tuberculosis. Using immunoSEQ multiplex PCR, the repertoire was profiled, and TCRdb retains in-frame clones only, with some absent. The table has 85,000 to 100,000 clones, roughly 88% seen once. Input material: CD1b-GMM tetramer-negative cells sorted from PBMCs. The receptors were gathered from an adult woman with latent tuberculosis. Both conserved end residues are part of each CDR3. The order of the fields is J gene, V gene, D gene, clone size, CDR3 DNA, CDR3 protein. A D gene is named only where the DNA matches it firmly. Clone size, where shown, is once, few, many, or a class for clones that have expanded.

J gene: TRBJ2-5
V gene: TRBV19
D gene: TRBD2
clone size: NA
CDR3 DNA: TGTGCCAGTAGTAGCGGACTAGCGGGGAGCTTCCAAGAGACCCAGTACTTC
CDR3 protein: CASSSGLAGSFQETQYF

J gene: TRBJ2-5
V gene: TRBV5-6
D gene: NA
clone size: NA
CDR3 DNA: TGTGCCAGCACCGGGAGAGAGACCCAGTACTTC
CDR3 protein: CASTGRETQYF

J gene: TRBJ1-1
V gene: TRBV5-1
D gene: NA
clone size: NA
CDR3 DNA: TGCGCCAGCAGCTTGGATTTGCCAGGGTTTACTGAAGCTTTCTTT
CDR3 protein: CASSLDLPGFTEAFF

J gene: TRBJ1-1
V gene: TRBV5-6
D gene: NA
clone size: NA
CDR3 DNA: TGTGCCAGCAGTCTGAGGGCAGGGGTGAGGAGAACTGAAGCTTTCTTT
CDR3 protein: CASSLRAGVRRTEAFF

J gene: TRBJ2-2
V gene: TRBV4-2
D gene: NA
clone size: NA
CDR3 DNA: TGTGCCAGCAGCCAAGATTTGAAACAGGGCTCACGGGGGCTGTTTTTT
CDR3 protein: CASSQDLKQGSRGLFF

J gene: TRBJ1-1
V gene: TRBV19
D gene: NA
clone size: NA
CDR3 DNA: TGTGCCAGTAGTTACGGTGCAGGGTTCAGGAACACTGAAGCTTTCTTT
CDR3 protein: CASSYGAGFRNTEAFF

J gene: TRBJ2-5
V gene: TRBV7-2
D gene: NA
clone size: NA
CDR3 DNA: TGTGCCAGCAGCTTAGGGGGCTTTGATGGGACCCAGTACTTC
CDR3 protein: CASSLGGFDGTQYF

J gene: TRBJ2-7
V gene: TRBV29-1
D gene: TRBD2
clone size: NA
CDR3 DNA: TGCAGCGTTGAGTTAGCGGGGTCCTCCTACGAGCAGTACTTC
CDR3 protein: CSVELAGSSYEQYF

J gene: TRBJ1-2
V gene: TRBV4-2
D gene: NA
clone size: NA
CDR3 DNA: TGTGCCAGCAGCCAAAAGGACCCCGGGGGAATCTATGGCTACACCTTC
CDR3 protein: CASSQKDPGGIYGYTF

J gene: TRBJ1-2
V gene: TRBV7-2
D gene: TRBD1
clone size: NA
CDR3 DNA: TGTGCCAGCAGCTCCACGCGGACAGGCCTCTATGGCTACACCTTC
CDR3 protein: CASSSTRTGLYGYTF

J gene: TRBJ2-5
V gene: TRBV7-7
D gene: TRBD2
clone size: NA
CDR3 DNA: TGTGCTAGCAGCATCGTTAGCGGGGGCCAAGAGACCCAGTACTTC
CDR3 protein: CASSIVSGGQETQYF

J gene: TRBJ2-5
V gene: TRBV5-1
D gene: TRBD2
clone size: NA
CDR3 DNA: TGCGCCAGCAGCTTGGAAGGGCTAGCGGGGAGAGAGACCCAGTACTTC
CDR3 protein: CASSLEGLAGRETQYF

J gene: TRBJ2-3
V gene: TRBV11-2
D gene: TRBD2
clone size: NA
CDR3 DNA: TGTGCCAGCAGCTTAAGCCGGGGGGGCAGGGCAGATACGCAGTATTTT
CDR3 protein: CASSLSRGGRADTQYF

J gene: TRBJ2-3
V gene: TRBV7-6
D gene: TRBD1
clone size: NA
CDR3 DNA: TGTGCCAGCAGTATAGCAGGGGGCTCCAGCACAGATACGCAGTATTTT
CDR3 protein: CASSIAGGSSTDTQYF

J gene: TRBJ1-3
V gene: TRBV19
D gene: TRBD1
clone size: NA
CDR3 DNA: TGTGCCAGTAGTGAACGGGGACAGCAGCAAAACACCATATATTTT
CDR3 protein: CASSERGQQQNTIYF

J gene: TRBJ2-5
V gene: TRBV27
D gene: NA
clone size: NA
CDR3 DNA: TGTGCCAGCAGTTTCTCCCTGTTCGAGACCCAGTACTTC
CDR3 protein: CASSFSLFETQYF

J gene: TRBJ2-1
V gene: TRBV7-8
D gene: NA
clone size: NA
CDR3 DNA: TGTGCCAGCAGCTTAGGGAGACGGGGGAGATACAATGAGCAGTTCTTC
CDR3 protein: CASSLGRRGRYNEQFF

J gene: TRBJ1-1
V gene: TRBV19
D gene: NA
clone size: NA
CDR3 DNA: TGTGCCAGTGGTAAACAGGGTAATACTGAAGCTTTCTTT
CDR3 protein: CASGKQGNTEAFF

J gene: TRBJ1-2
V gene: TRBV2
D gene: NA
clone size: NA
CDR3 DNA: TGTGCCAGCGTTCAGGGGAACTATGGCTACACCTTC
CDR3 protein: CASVQGNYGYTF

J gene: TRBJ1-5
V gene: TRBV7-9
D gene: NA
clone size: NA
CDR3 DNA: TGTGCCAGCAGCTTAGATGGAGGGAGCAATCAGCCCCAGCATTTT
CDR3 protein: CASSLDGGSNQPQHF

J gene: TRBJ1-2
V gene: TRBV6-6
D gene: TRBD1
clone size: once
CDR3 DNA: TGTGCCAGCAGCCGACAGGGGGCTGATGGCTACACCTTC
CDR3 protein: CASSRQGADGYTF

J gene: TRBJ1-1
V gene: TRBV30
D gene: TRBD1
clone size: NA
CDR3 DNA: TGTGCCTGGAGTGTACAGACAGGGGGAACTGAAGCTTTCTTT
CDR3 protein: CAWSVQTGGTEAFF

J gene: TRBJ2-1
V gene: TRBV19
D gene: TRBD1
clone size: NA
CDR3 DNA: TGTGCCAGTACGAGGACAGGGAGCTCCTACAATGAGCAGTTCTTC
CDR3 protein: CASTRTGSSYNEQFF

J gene: TRBJ2-2
V gene: TRBV5-1
D gene: NA
clone size: NA
CDR3 DNA: TGCGCCAGCAGCATACTTAGCGTCGGGACCGGGGAGCTGTTTTTT
CDR3 protein: CASSILSVGTGELFF

J gene: TRBJ2-7
V gene: TRBV7-2
D gene: NA
clone size: NA
CDR3 DNA: TGTGCCAGCAGCACTTCCTACGAGCAGTACTTC
CDR3 protein: CASSTSYEQYF

J gene: TRBJ1-2
V gene: TRBV15
D gene: NA
clone size: NA
CDR3 DNA: TGTGCCACCAGCAGAGATGGAGGGGCCCTACCCTATGGCTACACCTTC
CDR3 protein: CATSRDGGALPYGYTF

J gene: TRBJ1-2
V gene: TRBV10-3
D gene: TRBD1
clone size: few
CDR3 DNA: TGTGCCACTCAGAGGGACAGGGCGGACCCTGGCTACACCTTC
CDR3 protein: CATQRDRADPGYTF

J gene: TRBJ1-2
V gene: TRBV5-6
D gene: TRBD1
clone size: NA
CDR3 DNA: TGTGCCAGCTGGCCCCAGGGGGCAGGGTATGGCTACACCTTC
CDR3 protein: CASWPQGAGYGYTF

J gene: TRBJ2-1
V gene: TRBV19
D gene: NA
clone size: NA
CDR3 DNA: TGTGCCAGTAGTGCCGGGACTTACAATGAGCAGTTCTTC
CDR3 protein: CASSAGTYNEQFF

J gene: TRBJ1-5
V gene: TRBV7-2
D gene: NA
clone size: NA
CDR3 DNA: TGTGCCAGCAGCTTATCCCCGATGGGGCTTAGCAATCAGCCCCAGCATTTT
CDR3 protein: CASSLSPMGLSNQPQHF

J gene: TRBJ1-1
V gene: TRBV11-2
D gene: TRBD1
clone size: NA
CDR3 DNA: TGTGCCAGCAGCAAAGGGGGGACAGGGAACACTGAAGCTTTCTTT
CDR3 protein: CASSKGGTGNTEAFF

J gene: TRBJ2-1
V gene: TRBV9
D gene: TRBD2
clone size: once
CDR3 DNA: TGTGCCAGCAGTTCGACTAGCGGGGTCAGATCCGAGCAGTTCTTC
CDR3 protein: CASSSTSGVRSEQFF

J gene: TRBJ2-2
V gene: TRBV25-1
D gene: TRBD1
clone size: NA
CDR3 DNA: TGTGCCAGCAGTATCGGGACAGGGGGCACCGGGGAGCTGTTTTTT
CDR3 protein: CASSIGTGGTGELFF

J gene: TRBJ2-5
V gene: TRBV5-1
D gene: NA
clone size: NA
CDR3 DNA: TGCGCCAGCAGCTTTGATGGAGGCCAAGAGACCCAGTACTTC
CDR3 protein: CASSFDGGQETQYF